A single sample is the source of the 21 T cell receptor beta chains below, sequenced in a study of shared clonotypes between healthy human individuals. Libraries were prepared by immunoSEQ multiplex PCR; TCRdb keeps only in-frame clonotypes and omits some of them. The sample shows about 2 million clones, 85% to 95% of them seen only once. The sequencing input was naive CD4+ T cells sorted from blood. As for subset: CD45RA+ positively selected. The receptors were gathered from a man younger than 35 in good health.

V and J are TRBV6-5 and TRBJ1-2, with unresolved D. Per germline, CDR1 MNHEY and CDR2 SVGAGI. CDR3 size: 15 residues. V lost 8 bases and J 0 bases, leaving 16 bases between the germline ends. CDR3 sequence reads: CASAWRRLPNYGYTF. The DNA of the CDR3 is TGTGCCAGCGCTTGGCGACGGCTACCTAACTATGGCTACACCTTC.

The chain employs TRBV18 and TRBJ2-1; 8 nucleotides align to TRBD1. CDR3 length equals 15 residues. Trimming cost V 6 bases and J 3 bases; bases outside gene matches: 7. CDR1 and CDR2 (germline): KGHSH, LQKENI. As DNA, the CDR3 is TGTGCCAGCTCCCCCAGGGACAGGAACTACAATGAGCAGTTCTTC. Translating it yields CASSPRDRNYNEQFF.

The V and J genes are TRBV4-1 and TRBJ1-5; a weak D match, TRBD1 (5 bases). Germline V gene lookup returns CDR1 MGHRA and CDR2 YSYEKL. V was cut by 1 base and J by 5 bases, with 12 bases left in between. The CDR3 sequence is 15 residues long. The CDR3 protein is CASSQVPQGYQPQHF. The CDR3 nucleotides are TGCGCCAGCAGCCAAGTACCGCAGGGTTATCAGCCCCAGCATTTT.

This chain uses TRBV6-1 with TRBJ1-2; D ambiguous. CDR1 MNHNS and CDR2 SASEGT come from the germline V gene. The ends were cut back, 2 bases at V and 8 bases at J, with 18 bases in the middle. This CDR3 is built from 15 residues. The CDR3 protein is CASSEYHVGAVGYTF. The CDR3, as DNA: TGTGCCAGCAGTGAATATCACGTGGGAGCTGTGGGCTACACCTTC.

The chain recombines TRBV10-3 with TRBJ2-7; 7 bases fit TRBD2. The CDR3 is 14 amino acids. Germline V gene data show CDR1 as ENHRY and CDR2 as SYGVKD. Trimming took 6 bases from V and 0 from J; bases not matched to a gene: 5. CDR3 DNA sequence: TGTGCCATCAGCCCCCGCGGGAGCTCCTACGAGCAGTACTTC. It is translated as CAISPRGSSYEQYF.

V is TRBV18 and J is TRBJ1-2; 7 nucleotides line up with TRBD1. CDR3 length equals 15 residues. After removal of 0 bases from V and 4 bases from J, the junction contained 5 bases not matched to a gene. CDR1 is KGHSH and CDR2 is LQKENI in the germline V gene. The DNA of the CDR3 is TGTGCCAGCTCACCACCGGCAGGGGGGCTCTATGGCTACACCTTC. The encoded protein is CASSPPAGGLYGYTF.

This chain uses TRBV28 with TRBJ1-2, with unresolved D. Germline V lookup: CDR1 MDHEN, CDR2 SYDVKM. The CDR3 runs 14 residues. Trimming pared 2 bases from V and 5 bases from J, leaving 12 bases between. The CDR3 region is CASSLKTAGYGYTF. The CDR3 DNA is TGTGCCAGCAGTTTAAAAACAGCCGGATATGGCTACACCTTC.

The chain is built from TRBV5-1 and TRBJ1-1; D gene ambiguous. The V gene lost 1 base and the J gene lost 6 bases, with 13 bases spanning the gap. CDR3 size: 14 residues. Germline CDR1 is SGHRS and CDR2 is YFSETQ. In DNA form, the CDR3 reads TGCGCCAGCAGCTTGAGTGTCACGGGAGCTGAAGCTTTCTTT. Encoded protein: CASSLSVTGAEAFF.

The chain couples TRBV6-6 to TRBJ1-2; D perhaps matches TRBD1 (5 bases). CDR3 length equals 13 residues. The germline V gene has CDR1 MNHNY and CDR2 SVGAGI (reference sequence). The germline V and J ends were trimmed by 2 bases and 3 bases, with 7 bases remaining between them. The CDR3 is CASSYSRDYGYTF. Here the CDR3 DNA reads TGTGCCAGCAGTTACAGCAGGGACTATGGCTACACCTTC.

The chain's CDR3 is CASSPLICPGFF. The CDR3 DNA reads as TGCGCCAGCAGCCCTCTGATCTGCCCAGGGTTCTTC. The chain carries TRBV4-1 and TRBJ2-1; D not resolved. Germline V gene data show CDR1 as MGHRA and CDR2 as YSYEKL. The CDR3 covers 12 residues. V was shortened by 4 bases and J by 15 bases, with 16 bases between the two germline ends.

The chain links TRBV30 to TRBJ1-3; 8 nucleotides match TRBD1. CDR3 length equals 16 residues. CDR1 is GTSNPN and CDR2 is SVGIG in the germline V gene (reference sequence). V trimming: 2 bases; J trimming: 0 bases; junction bases outside the gene matches: 6. The CDR3 protein is CAWSQGQGFSGNTIYF. Written as DNA, the CDR3 is TGTGCCTGGAGTCAAGGACAGGGATTCTCTGGAAACACCATATATTTT.

V and J are TRBV25-1 and TRBJ1-6; D remains ambiguous. The CDR3 loop spans 14 amino acids. V lost 3 bases and J lost 7, with 10 bases in between. CDR1 is MGHDK and CDR2 is SYGVNS in the germline V gene. Written as DNA, the CDR3 is TGTGCCAGCAGTGAGAGGTACGGAAATTCACCCCTCCACTTT. Protein product: CASSERYGNSPLHF. The full variable domain, in which reference TRBV25-1 and TRBJ1-6 provide the parts outside the CDR3, is EADIYQTPRYLVIGTGKKITLECSQTMGHDKMYWYQQDPGMELHLIHYSYGVNSTEKGDLSSESTVSRIRTEHFPLTLESARPSHTSQYLCASSERYGNSPLHFGNGTRLTVT.

The chain has TRBV4-1 and TRBJ1-5; D is perhaps TRBD1 (6 bases). The length of the CDR3 is 16 residues. Germline CDR1 is MGHRA and CDR2 is YSYEKL. Trimming shortened V by 6 bases and J by 0 bases, and 15 bases separated the two germline ends. The CDR3 nucleotides read TGCGCCAGCAGACCGGACAGAGATTATAGCAATCAGCCCCAGCATTTT. This codes for CASRPDRDYSNQPQHF.

This chain joins TRBV5-1 and TRBJ2-1; TRBD1 matches at 8 bases. From germline, CDR1 is SGHRS and CDR2 YFSETQ. Trimming cost V 2 bases and J 2 bases; bases outside gene matches: 3. The CDR3 is 15 residues long. The chain's CDR3 is CASSLQGVPYNEQFF. The CDR3 bases are TGCGCCAGCAGCTTACAGGGGGTTCCCTACAATGAGCAGTTCTTC.

A remark on this clone: Other DNA sequences in the same sample also yield this CDR3. The chain couples TRBV5-1 to TRBJ2-3; maybe TRBD1 (6 bases). Per germline, CDR1 SGHRS and CDR2 YFSETQ. The CDR3 contains 16 residues. Deletions cut 0 bases from V and 1 base from J, with 12 bases between. The CDR3 DNA follows: TGCGCCAGCAGCTTGGAGGGCAGGGGAGGCACAGATACGCAGTATTTT. Protein sequence: CASSLEGRGGTDTQYF.

The chain links TRBV25-1 to TRBJ2-1, with TRBD2 matching over 10 bases. Trimming at V came to 4 bases and at J to 2 bases, leaving 2 bases not matched to a gene. Germline V gene sequence: CDR1 MGHDK, CDR2 SYGVNS. The CDR3 is 15 residues long. Here the CDR3 reads CASSALAGAYNEQFF. The CDR3 region has the DNA TGTGCCAGCAGTGCGCTAGCGGGAGCCTACAATGAGCAGTTCTTC.

As DNA, the CDR3 is TGTGCCAGCAAACAGGGAAATGAAAAACTGTTTTTT. Protein product: CASKQGNEKLFF. The V gene is TRBV27, the J gene TRBJ1-4; D is possibly TRBD1 (6 bases). Germline V gene sequence: CDR1 MNHEY, CDR2 SMNVEV (reference sequence). V lost 7 bases to trimming and J lost 5 bases, with 8 bases between them. The CDR3 is made up of 12 amino acids.

With respect to this clone: The sample carries other DNA sequences with the same CDR3. The chain has TRBV5-1 and TRBJ1-1; 8 nucleotides match TRBD1. The germline gives CDR1 SGHRS, CDR2 YFSETQ. The CDR3 runs to 14 residues. The V and J ends lost 4 bases and 0 bases, in that order; junction bases with no gene match: 2. This CDR3 reads CASSLTGVNTEAFF. For the CDR3, the DNA is TGCGCCAGCAGCCTGACAGGGGTGAACACTGAAGCTTTCTTT.

J is TRBJ1-5 and V is TRBV19; D is uncertain. Per germline, CDR1 LNHDA and CDR2 SQIVND (reference sequence). V was shortened by 3 bases and J by 10 bases, with 16 bases between the two germline ends. The CDR3 has 14 amino acids. The CDR3 bases are TGTGCCAGTAGTATCAACCCGAGAGGTTTTCCCCAGCATTTT. Translation gives CASSINPRGFPQHF.

The chain combines TRBV5-1 with TRBJ2-7; 7 bases map to TRBD2. The CDR3 spans 14 residues. Germline trimming cut 4 bases from V and 2 bases from J; bases unmatched to any gene: 6. Germline lookup yields CDR1 SGHRS and CDR2 YFSETQ. In DNA, the CDR3 is TGCGCCAGCAGCCGGAGCGGGAAGCCCTACGAGCAGTACTTC. This sequence encodes CASSRSGKPYEQYF.

The chain recombines TRBV7-9 with TRBJ2-3; the match to TRBD1 covers 7 bases. Germline V lookup: CDR1 SEHNR, CDR2 FQNEAQ (reference sequence). The ends lost 2 bases at V and 5 bases at J; junction bases unmatched: 7. CDR3 length: 15 residues. CDR3 amino acids: CASSLRQGQRDTQYF. The DNA of the CDR3 is TGTGCCAGCAGCTTACGACAGGGCCAGCGAGATACGCAGTATTTT.